This T cell receptor (beta chain) was found in a study of blood T cell repertoires in COVID-19. Study as a whole: T cells, B-cell-depleted T cells, or PBMCs provided the cDNA or gDNA that served as material.

Original handling: By means of reference gene primer amplification, nucleated cell counts were estimated. Only in-frame clones appear in the TCRdb table, and some are missing; sequencing was by immunoSEQ multiplex PCR. The V and J calls and clone size are taken from that table; D and trimming were inferred from the DNA. This table holds about 190,000 clones, about 80% found once. This CDR3 has 18 amino acids. The germline V gene encodes CDR1 SGHTA and CDR2 FQGNSA. V lost 5 bases and J 0 bases, leaving 20 bases between the germline ends. V is TRBV7-2 and J is TRBJ1-3, with D perhaps matching TRBD1 (6 bases). This clonotype was sampled from a woman in her sixties with COVID-19, enrolled during active disease. The sequenced sample consisted of peripheral blood. CDR3 loop: CASSPTMDSYGSGNTIYF. CDR3 sequence (DNA): TGTGCCAGCAGCCCTACCATGGACAGCTACGGCTCTGGAAACACCATATATTTT.